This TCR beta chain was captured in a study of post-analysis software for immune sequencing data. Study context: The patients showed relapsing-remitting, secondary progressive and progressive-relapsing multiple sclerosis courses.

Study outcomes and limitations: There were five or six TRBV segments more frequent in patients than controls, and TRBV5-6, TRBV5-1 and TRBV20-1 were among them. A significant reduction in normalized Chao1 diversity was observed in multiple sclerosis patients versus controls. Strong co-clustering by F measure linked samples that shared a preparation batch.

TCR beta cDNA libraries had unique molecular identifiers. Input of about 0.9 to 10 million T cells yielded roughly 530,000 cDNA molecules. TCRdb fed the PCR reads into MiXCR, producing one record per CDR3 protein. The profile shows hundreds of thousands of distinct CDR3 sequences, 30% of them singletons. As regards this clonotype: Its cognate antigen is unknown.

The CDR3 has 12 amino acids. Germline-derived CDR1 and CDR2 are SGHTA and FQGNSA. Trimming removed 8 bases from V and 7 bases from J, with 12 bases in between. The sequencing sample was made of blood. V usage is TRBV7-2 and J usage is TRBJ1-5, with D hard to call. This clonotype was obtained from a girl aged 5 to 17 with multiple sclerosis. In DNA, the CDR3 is TGTGCCAGCTCCCCCGTGGGCCAGCCCCAGCATTTT. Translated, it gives CASSPVGQPQHF. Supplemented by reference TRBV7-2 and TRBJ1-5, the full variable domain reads GAGVSQSPSNKVTEKGKDVELRCDPISGHTALYWYRQSLGQGLEFLIYFQGNSAPDKSGLPSDRFSAERTGGSVSTLTIQRTQQEDSAVYLCASSPVGQPQHFGDGTRLSIL.